This TCR beta chain came from a study of T-cell reconstitution after alpha-beta-depleted transplantation in children (dated by TCRdb to 2016 to 2017). Turning to the overall study: The study quantitatively tracked T-cell immune reconstitution after TCRalphabeta/CD19-depleted allogeneic hematopoietic cell transplantation in children using TCR repertoire profiling.

The receptor library was made with PCR. Sequencing was performed on an Illumina HiSeq 2500. TCR libraries were prepared with molecular barcoding, using unique molecular identifiers to normalize TCRbeta repertoire quantification. Starting from the raw public reads, TCRdb applied fastp trimming at Q25, assembled clones with MiXCR and retained in-frame beta chains. All rows with the same CDR3 protein become a single entry with the most common DNA and genes. The sample contains about 400,000 distinct CDR3 sequences, around 15% of them found a single time. Around 30% of the sample rests with the top ten. Regarding this clonotype: Its antigen is unknown. No base quality information exists; no much larger clone differs at one position.

The label giving this sample's treatment or condition can be read as: allogeneic hematopoietic cell transplantation with graft depleted of TCRalphabeta T cells and CD19 B cells. Transplant recipients were children who received TCRalphabeta/CD19-depleted allogeneic hematopoietic cell grafts. The CDR3 goes from the cysteine to the phenylalanine over 15 residues. The CDR3 DNA has 45 bases and is translated from base 1. CDR1 and CDR2, per the germline V gene (reference sequence), are DFQATT and SNEGSKA. Ends trimmed: V by 3 bases, J by 0 bases; bases unmatched to a gene: 4. Broad study findings and their caveats: In some patients, high TCRbeta diversity at day 60 was attributed to recipient T cells and intrathymic progenitors that had survived conditioning. Over the following months the frequencies of hyperexpanded clones went down, and after one year T-cell counts and TCRbeta diversity were mostly credited to newly produced T cells. The apparently early recovery of alphabetaT-cell counts about two months after transplant reportedly depended on only several hundred rapidly expanded clones that came from non-depleted graft cells.

The chain couples TRBV20-1 to TRBJ2-1; TRBD2 fits 8 bases in the junction. The source of this sequence is a boy under two years old who had a stem cell transplant for Wiskott-Aldrich syndrome, so the T cells may come from the graft donor. Specimen: PBMCs, mostly from graft donor cells, collected 360 days after TCRalphabeta/CD19-depleted stem cell transplant. The CDR3 protein: CSASSGAISYNEQFF. The DNA sequence is as follows: TGCAGTGCTAGTAGCGGGGCTATCTCCTACAATGAGCAGTTCTTC.